This TCR beta chain emerged from a study of CD8 T cells in ankylosing spondylitis. TCRdb reprocessed the 5' RACE reads with MiXCR, giving one entry per CDR3 protein. Of more than 150,000 distinct CDR3 sequences in the sample, about 13% are singletons; the top ten hold approximately 15%. The CDR3 spans 16 residues. V shed 4 bases and J 2 bases; nucleotides not matched to a gene: 8. The rearrangement links TRBV12-3 or TRBV12-4 to TRBJ1-2, with 9 bases matching TRBD1. Sequences were obtained from blood, either unsorted or a sorted T cell fraction (not recorded which). The source of this sequence is a male donor with ankylosing spondylitis or in good health (not recorded which). CDR3 protein: CASSSNFGQGNYGYTF. CDR3 nucleotide sequence: TGTGCCAGCAGTTCGAACTTTGGACAGGGGAACTATGGCTACACCTTC.